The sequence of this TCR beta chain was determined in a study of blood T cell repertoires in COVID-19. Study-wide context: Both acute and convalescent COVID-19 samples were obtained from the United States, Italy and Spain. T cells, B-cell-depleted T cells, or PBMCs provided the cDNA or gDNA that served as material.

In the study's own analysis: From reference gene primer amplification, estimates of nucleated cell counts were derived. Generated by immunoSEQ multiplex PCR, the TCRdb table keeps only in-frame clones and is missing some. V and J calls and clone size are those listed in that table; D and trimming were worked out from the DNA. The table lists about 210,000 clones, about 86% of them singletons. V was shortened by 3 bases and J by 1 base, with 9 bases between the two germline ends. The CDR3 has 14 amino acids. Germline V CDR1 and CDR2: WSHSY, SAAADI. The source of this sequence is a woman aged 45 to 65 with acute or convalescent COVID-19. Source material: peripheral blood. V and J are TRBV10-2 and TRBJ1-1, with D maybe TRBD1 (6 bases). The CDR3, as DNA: TGCGCCAGCAGTGATTGGACAGAGAACACTGAAGCTTTCTTT. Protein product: CASSDWTENTEAFF.